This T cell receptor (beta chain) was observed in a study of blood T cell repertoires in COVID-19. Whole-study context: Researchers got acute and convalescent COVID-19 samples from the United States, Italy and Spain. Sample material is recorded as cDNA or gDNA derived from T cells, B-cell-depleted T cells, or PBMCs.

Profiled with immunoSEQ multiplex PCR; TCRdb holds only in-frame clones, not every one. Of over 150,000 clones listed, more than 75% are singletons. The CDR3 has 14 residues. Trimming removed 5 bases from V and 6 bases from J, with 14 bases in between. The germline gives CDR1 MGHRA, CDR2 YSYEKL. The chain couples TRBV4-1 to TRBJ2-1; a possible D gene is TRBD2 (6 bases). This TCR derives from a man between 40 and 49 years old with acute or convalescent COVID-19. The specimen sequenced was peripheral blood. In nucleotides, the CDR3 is TGCGCCAGCAGCGCGGGACTCCTGATCAATGAGCAGTTCTTC. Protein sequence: CASSAGLLINEQFF.